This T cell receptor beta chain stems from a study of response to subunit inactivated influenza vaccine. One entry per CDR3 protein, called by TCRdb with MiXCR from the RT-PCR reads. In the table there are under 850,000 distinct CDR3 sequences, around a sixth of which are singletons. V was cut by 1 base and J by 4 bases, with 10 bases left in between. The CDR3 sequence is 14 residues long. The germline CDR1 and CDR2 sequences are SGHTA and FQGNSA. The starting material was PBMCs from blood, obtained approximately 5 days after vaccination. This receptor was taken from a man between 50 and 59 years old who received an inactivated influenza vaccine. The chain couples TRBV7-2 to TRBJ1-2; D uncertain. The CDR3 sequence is CASSLVGFGYGYTF. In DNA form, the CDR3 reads TGTGCCAGCAGCTTAGTAGGGTTCGGCTATGGCTACACCTTC.